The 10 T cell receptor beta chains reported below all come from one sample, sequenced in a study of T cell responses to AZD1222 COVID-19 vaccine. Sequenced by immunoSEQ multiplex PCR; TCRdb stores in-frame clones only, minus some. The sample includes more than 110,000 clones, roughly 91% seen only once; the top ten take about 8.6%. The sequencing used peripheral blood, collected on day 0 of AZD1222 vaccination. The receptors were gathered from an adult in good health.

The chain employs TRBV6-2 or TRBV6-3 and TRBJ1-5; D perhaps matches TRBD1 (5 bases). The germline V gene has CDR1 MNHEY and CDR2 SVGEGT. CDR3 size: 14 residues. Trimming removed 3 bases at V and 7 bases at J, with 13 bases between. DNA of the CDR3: TGTGCCAGCAGTTATCGGGGGGACGGACAGCCCCAGCATTTT. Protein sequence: CASSYRGDGQPQHF.

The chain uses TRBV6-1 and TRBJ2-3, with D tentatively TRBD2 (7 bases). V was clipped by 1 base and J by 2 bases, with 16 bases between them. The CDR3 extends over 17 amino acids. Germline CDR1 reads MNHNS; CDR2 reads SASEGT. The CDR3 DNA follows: TGTGCCAGCAGTGAAGAATGGGGGGGGGCCTCCACAGATACGCAGTATTTT. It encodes CASSEEWGGASTDTQYF.

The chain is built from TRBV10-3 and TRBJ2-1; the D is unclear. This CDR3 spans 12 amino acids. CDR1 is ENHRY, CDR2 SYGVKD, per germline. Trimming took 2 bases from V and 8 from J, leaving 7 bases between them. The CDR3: CAISEEQDEQFF. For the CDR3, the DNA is TGTGCCATCAGTGAGGAGCAGGATGAGCAGTTCTTC.

The CDR3 protein is CAREANYGYTF. Written as DNA, the CDR3 is TGTGCCAGGGAGGCTAACTATGGCTACACCTTC. The V call is TRBV2, the J call TRBJ1-2; D is unclear. Per the germline V gene, CDR1 is SNHLY and CDR2 is FYNNEI. CDR3 size: 11 residues. The ends were cut back, 9 bases at V and 0 bases at J, with 5 bases in the middle.

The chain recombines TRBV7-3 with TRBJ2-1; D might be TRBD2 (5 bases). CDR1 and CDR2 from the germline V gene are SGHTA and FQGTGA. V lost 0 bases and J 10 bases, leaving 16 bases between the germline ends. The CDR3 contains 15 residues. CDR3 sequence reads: CASSLTGAGRVEQFF. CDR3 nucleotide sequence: TGTGCCAGCAGCTTAACTGGTGCGGGCCGCGTGGAGCAGTTCTTC. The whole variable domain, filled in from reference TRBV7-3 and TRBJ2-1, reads GAGVSQTPSNKVTEKGKYVELRCDPISGHTALYWYRQSLGQGPEFLIYFQGTGAADDSGLPNDRFFAVRPEGSVSTLKIQRTERGDSAVYLCASSLTGAGRVEQFFGPGTRLTVL.

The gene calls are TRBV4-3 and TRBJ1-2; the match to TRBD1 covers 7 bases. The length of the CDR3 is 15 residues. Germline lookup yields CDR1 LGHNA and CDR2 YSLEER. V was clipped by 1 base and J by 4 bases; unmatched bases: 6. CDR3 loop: CASSQVRGQSYGYTF. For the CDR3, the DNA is TGCGCCAGCAGCCAAGTGCGGGGACAGAGCTATGGCTACACCTTC.

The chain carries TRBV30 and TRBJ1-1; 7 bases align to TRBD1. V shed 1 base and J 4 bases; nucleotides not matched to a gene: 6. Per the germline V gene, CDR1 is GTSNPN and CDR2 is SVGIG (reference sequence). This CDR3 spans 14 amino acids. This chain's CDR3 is CAWSDYQGGTEAFF. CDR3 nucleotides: TGTGCCTGGAGTGACTATCAGGGGGGCACTGAAGCTTTCTTT.

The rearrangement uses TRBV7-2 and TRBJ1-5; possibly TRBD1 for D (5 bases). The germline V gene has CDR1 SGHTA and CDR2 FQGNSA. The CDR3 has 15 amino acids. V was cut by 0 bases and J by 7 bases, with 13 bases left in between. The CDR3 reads CASSLARWGDQPQHF. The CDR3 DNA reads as TGTGCCAGCAGCTTAGCTAGGTGGGGGGACCAGCCCCAGCATTTT.

The DNA of the CDR3 is TGTGCCAGCAGCTTAGCTGGGGGACAGCTAAATGAAAAACTGTTTTTT. Translation: CASSLAGGQLNEKLFF. V gene TRBV7-9 combines with J gene TRBJ1-4, with TRBD1 identical over 7 bases. CDR3 size: 16 residues. V was clipped by 0 bases and J by 5 bases; unmatched bases: 6. Germline CDR1 reads SEHNR; CDR2 reads FQNEAQ (reference sequence).

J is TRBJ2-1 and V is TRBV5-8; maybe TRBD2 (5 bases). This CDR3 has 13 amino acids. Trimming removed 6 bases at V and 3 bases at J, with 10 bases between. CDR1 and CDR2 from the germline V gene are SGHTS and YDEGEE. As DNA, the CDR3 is TGTGCCAGCAAAATGGACTTCTACAATGAGCAGTTCTTC. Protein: CASKMDFYNEQFF.